These T cell receptor beta chains were read from a single sample in a study of blood T cell repertoires in COVID-19. Sequencing was performed with immunoSEQ multiplex PCR; in TCRdb, only in-frame clones are kept and a portion is missing. The sample holds roughly 97,000 clones, 90% seen once. Sequencing was carried out using peripheral blood. These receptors originate from a man aged 60 to 69 with acute or convalescent COVID-19. The CDR3 runs from the conserved cysteine through the conserved F or W. D genes are given only for firm matches. Size values are once, few and many counts, or a class for expanded clones, and some rows have none.

D: TRBD1; size: .; V: TRBV3-1/TRBV3-2; J: TRBJ2-1; DNA: TGTGCCAGCACCCTCCACAGGGGGCTAGGTAATGAGCAGTTCTTC; CDR3: CASTLHRGLGNEQFF
D: .; size: once; V: TRBV3-1/TRBV3-2; J: TRBJ2-6; DNA: TGTGCCAGCAGCCAAGGGCGCAGGGTCTCTGGGGCCAACGTCCTGACTTTC; CDR3: CASSQGRRVSGANVLTF
D: TRBD1; size: .; V: TRBV24-1; J: TRBJ1-2; DNA: TGTGCCACCAGTGACCCGCTGCGGACAGGGAACTATGGCTACACCTTC; CDR3: CATSDPLRTGNYGYTF
D: .; size: .; V: TRBV5-1; J: TRBJ1-5; DNA: TGCGCCAGCAGCTTGGGGTACGGTAGCAATCAGCCCCAGCATTTT; CDR3: CASSLGYGSNQPQHF
D: .; size: .; V: TRBV30; J: TRBJ1-5; DNA: TGTGCCTGGAGTCAGGCGAACAATCAGCCCCAGCATTTT; CDR3: CAWSQANNQPQHF
D: .; size: .; V: TRBV19; J: TRBJ1-1; DNA: TGTGCCTCTAGAGCGGACACTGAAGCTTTCTTT; CDR3: CASRADTEAFF
D: .; size: .; V: TRBV6-2/TRBV6-3; J: TRBJ2-1; DNA: TGTGCCAGCAGTTACCGGGGACTCCTTAACAATGAGCAGTTCTTC; CDR3: CASSYRGLLNNEQFF
D: .; size: .; V: TRBV7-2; J: TRBJ1-6; DNA: TGTGCCAGCAGCTTATTCGCGTCAGGGGTCGATTCACCCCTCCACTTT; CDR3: CASSLFASGVDSPLHF
D: TRBD2; size: few; V: TRBV19; J: TRBJ2-5; DNA: TGTGCCAGTAGTACCTTAGCGGGGCAACAAGAGACCCAGTACTTC; CDR3: CASSTLAGQQETQYF
D: TRBD1; size: .; V: TRBV14; J: TRBJ2-1; DNA: TGTGCCAGCAGCCCGAGGACAGGGGGCTACAGTGAGCAGTTCTTC; CDR3: CASSPRTGGYSEQFF
D: .; size: .; V: TRBV5-6; J: TRBJ1-5; DNA: TGTGCCAGCAGCTTGAGACAGCCAGGGAATCAGCCCCAGCATTTT; CDR3: CASSLRQPGNQPQHF
D: .; size: .; V: TRBV5-1; J: TRBJ2-7; DNA: TGCGCCAGCAGCAGGTCGGGATCCAAAGACGGGCAGTACTTC; CDR3: CASSRSGSKDGQYF
D: TRBD2; size: .; V: TRBV11-3; J: TRBJ2-3; DNA: TGTGCCAGCAGCCCGGGAGGGACTAGCACAGATACGCAGTATTTT; CDR3: CASSPGGTSTDTQYF
D: TRBD1; size: once; V: TRBV6-5; J: TRBJ1-3; DNA: TGTGCCAGCAGTTACCGGACAGGGACGGGAAACACCATATATTTT; CDR3: CASSYRTGTGNTIYF
D: .; size: .; V: TRBV7-9; J: TRBJ1-2; DNA: TGTGCCAGCAGCCCGGACCGCGGGACGTTTGGCTCTTTGAACTATGGCTACACCTTC; CDR3: CASSPDRGTFGSLNYGYTF
D: .; size: .; V: TRBV6-5; J: TRBJ2-1; DNA: TGTGCCAGCAGATATCAGATTCGGGGGTTAAATGAGCAGTTCTTC; CDR3: CASRYQIRGLNEQFF
D: .; size: .; V: TRBV7-9; J: TRBJ1-1; DNA: TGTGCCAGCAGCTTACACAGCATGAACACTGAAGCTTTCTTT; CDR3: CASSLHSMNTEAFF
D: TRBD1; size: .; V: TRBV11-2; J: TRBJ1-6; DNA: TGTGCCAGCAGCTCGGACAGGTATTCACCCCTCCACTTT; CDR3: CASSSDRYSPLHF
D: .; size: .; V: TRBV18; J: TRBJ2-3; DNA: TGTGCCAGCTTCGAGACGATCTGGGAGATCACAGATACGCAGTATTTT; CDR3: CASFETIWEITDTQYF
D: TRBD1; size: .; V: TRBV2; J: TRBJ2-3; DNA: TGTGCCAGCAGATTGACAGGGTCGGTTTGGTCAGATACGCAGTATTTT; CDR3: CASRLTGSVWSDTQYF
D: .; size: .; V: TRBV5-1; J: TRBJ1-1; DNA: TGCGCCAGCAGCTTGGTCCCCAGGGGTGCTGAAGCTTTCTTT; CDR3: CASSLVPRGAEAFF
D: TRBD1; size: .; V: TRBV2; J: TRBJ1-2; DNA: TGTGCCAGCAGTGAAGAGGGGGCGGCTGGCTACACCTTC; CDR3: CASSEEGAAGYTF
D: .; size: .; V: TRBV5-4; J: TRBJ1-1; DNA: TGTGCCAGCAGCTCCAAAGGGGTGAACACTGAAGCTTTCTTT; CDR3: CASSSKGVNTEAFF
D: TRBD1; size: .; V: TRBV6-5; J: TRBJ1-2; DNA: TGTGCCACCATTGGGGACAGACCTAACTATGGCTACACCTTC; CDR3: CATIGDRPNYGYTF
D: .; size: few; V: TRBV6-5; J: TRBJ1-1; DNA: TGTGCCCTAACACCCAGGGGTGCTTTCTTT; CDR3: CALTPRGAFF
D: .; size: .; V: TRBV29-1; J: TRBJ1-1; DNA: TGCAGCGTAGCCTCGGGACTCCGGACTGAAGCTTTCTTT; CDR3: CSVASGLRTEAFF
D: TRBD1; size: .; V: TRBV2; J: TRBJ1-1; DNA: TGTGCCAGCAGTCGGACAGGAGAAGCTTTCTTT; CDR3: CASSRTGEAFF
D: .; size: .; V: TRBV20-1; J: TRBJ1-1; DNA: TGCAGTGCTAGTAAGGCAGGCAAGAACACTGAAGCTTTCTTT; CDR3: CSASKAGKNTEAFF
D: TRBD1; size: few; V: TRBV2; J: TRBJ1-6; DNA: TGTGCCAGCAGTCATAACCGGGACAGCTTCGGGGGGGATTCACCCCTCCACTTT; CDR3: CASSHNRDSFGGDSPLHF
D: TRBD1; size: .; V: TRBV18; J: TRBJ1-1; DNA: TGTGCCAGCTCGCGTACAGGGGGACGGAACACTGAAGCTTTCTTT; CDR3: CASSRTGGRNTEAFF
D: .; size: .; V: TRBV10-3; J: TRBJ1-5; DNA: TGTGCCATCAGTGAGAGGGGCGAGAGCAATCAGCCCCAGCATTTT; CDR3: CAISERGESNQPQHF
D: .; size: .; V: TRBV19; J: TRBJ2-2; DNA: TGTGCCAGTACCCATCTAGGGGGCACCGGGGAGCTGTTTTTT; CDR3: CASTHLGGTGELFF
D: .; size: few; V: TRBV10-3; J: TRBJ2-1; DNA: TGTGCCATCAGTGACTACCGGGGGTACAATGAGCAGTTCTTC; CDR3: CAISDYRGYNEQFF
D: TRBD1; size: .; V: TRBV6-1; J: TRBJ1-6; DNA: TGTGCCAGCAGTGATATCCCCGGGACAGGGGACTCACCCCTCCACTTT; CDR3: CASSDIPGTGDSPLHF
D: TRBD1; size: .; V: TRBV19; J: TRBJ1-5; DNA: TGTGCCAGTAGCAACAGGGGGGTTCATCAGCCCCAGCATTTT; CDR3: CASSNRGVHQPQHF
D: TRBD1; size: .; V: TRBV18; J: TRBJ1-1; DNA: TGTGCCAGCTCACCCACGCCGGGACAGGGTTTTGGTGAAGCTTTCTTT; CDR3: CASSPTPGQGFGEAFF
D: TRBD2; size: once; V: TRBV27; J: TRBJ2-7; DNA: TGTGCCAGCAGTTTACATCCAGCGGGGGGCCTTGGCGAGCAGTACTTC; CDR3: CASSLHPAGGLGEQYF
D: TRBD1; size: .; V: TRBV5-4; J: TRBJ2-5; DNA: TGTGCCAGCAGAGCACAGGGGGCCCTCCAAGAGACCCAGTACTTC; CDR3: CASRAQGALQETQYF
D: .; size: .; V: TRBV29-1; J: TRBJ2-7; DNA: TGCAGCGTTGGTGTCGGGAACGAGCAGTACTTC; CDR3: CSVGVGNEQYF
D: .; size: .; V: TRBV7-7; J: TRBJ2-1; DNA: TGTGCCAGCAGCCCAAACTGGGGCGACAATGAGCAGTTCTTC; CDR3: CASSPNWGDNEQFF
D: TRBD1; size: .; V: TRBV7-2; J: TRBJ1-2; DNA: TGTGCCAGCAGCTTCTGGGGACAGTATGGCTACACCTTC; CDR3: CASSFWGQYGYTF
D: TRBD1; size: .; V: TRBV2; J: TRBJ1-1; DNA: TGTGCCAGCAGTGTATACAGGGGGGGAACTGAAGCTTTCTTT; CDR3: CASSVYRGGTEAFF
D: .; size: .; V: TRBV3-1/TRBV3-2; J: TRBJ2-5; DNA: TGTGCCAGCAGCCAGCCGGGACTGACCCAAGAGACCCAGTACTTC; CDR3: CASSQPGLTQETQYF
D: .; size: .; V: TRBV6-5; J: TRBJ2-1; DNA: TGTGCCAGCCACTCCGAGAATGAGCAGTTCTTC; CDR3: CASHSENEQFF
D: .; size: .; V: TRBV3-1/TRBV3-2; J: TRBJ1-1; DNA: TGTGCCAGCAGCCAAGTAGGAGGGGACACTGAAGCTTTCTTT; CDR3: CASSQVGGDTEAFF
D: TRBD1; size: .; V: TRBV6-5; J: TRBJ1-1; DNA: TGTGCCAGCAGCCGCGACAGGGGGGAGACTGAAGCTTTCTTT; CDR3: CASSRDRGETEAFF
D: TRBD1; size: .; V: TRBV6-5; J: TRBJ1-2; DNA: TGTGCCAGCACCCAACAGGGGACGGGGGCTGAGGGCTACACCTTC; CDR3: CASTQQGTGAEGYTF
D: .; size: .; V: TRBV5-5; J: TRBJ1-3; DNA: TGTGCCAGCAGCTTGACGGGACACTCTGGAAACACCATATATTTT; CDR3: CASSLTGHSGNTIYF
D: TRBD1; size: .; V: TRBV5-6; J: TRBJ1-2; DNA: TGTGCCAGCAGCAGCGACAGGGGTACCAACTATGGCTACACCTTC; CDR3: CASSSDRGTNYGYTF
D: TRBD1; size: .; V: TRBV7-9; J: TRBJ1-4; DNA: TGTGCCAGCAGCTTAGATGCAGGGGGACCCGAAAAACTGTTTTTT; CDR3: CASSLDAGGPEKLFF
D: .; size: .; V: TRBV5-1; J: TRBJ1-2; DNA: TGCGCCAGCAGCTTGGACAGTAACTATGGCTACACCTTC; CDR3: CASSLDSNYGYTF
D: .; size: .; V: TRBV7-2; J: TRBJ1-1; DNA: TGTGCCAGCAGCTTAACGGTGAGGAACACTGAAGCTTTCTTT; CDR3: CASSLTVRNTEAFF
D: .; size: .; V: TRBV2; J: TRBJ1-2; DNA: TGTGCCAGCAGAGACACCTTGGGTGGCTACACCTTC; CDR3: CASRDTLGGYTF
D: TRBD1; size: .; V: TRBV7-2; J: TRBJ2-1; DNA: TGTGCCAGCAGCCCCGACAGGGGCCGATACAATGAGCAGTTCTTC; CDR3: CASSPDRGRYNEQFF